The 16 T cell receptor beta chains listed next were all sequenced from one sample in a study of breast tumors, draining lymph nodes, adjacent tissues. TCRdb itself ran the multiplex PCR reads through MiXCR, one entry per CDR3 protein. This sample has 21,000 or so distinct CDR3 sequences, with roughly two fifths found just once. The sequenced sample consisted of breast tumor tissue. The receptors come from a female donor with breast cancer. Some clones in this sample may be carry-over from other donors' samples.

This clonotype showed up many times. The rearrangement links TRBV11-2 to TRBJ2-7; 7 bases are shared with TRBD1. Germline V lookup: CDR1 SGHAT, CDR2 FQNNGV. The CDR3 runs to 18 residues. V lost 3 bases and J lost 3; bases outside the gene matches: 17. The CDR3 is CASSFLGPGQLIYYEQYF. CDR3 nucleotides: TGTGCCAGCAGCTTCTTGGGTCCGGGACAGCTTATTTACTACGAGCAGTACTTC.

The genes are TRBV24-1 and TRBJ1-3; D remains unclear. Germline CDR1 reads KGHDR; CDR2 reads SFDVKD. Trimming cost V 8 bases and J 5 bases, with 15 bases left between them. The CDR3 spans 14 residues. CDR3 protein: CATILGRNRNTIYF. Here the CDR3 DNA reads TGTGCCACCATCTTAGGCAGGAACCGAAACACCATATATTTT.

The chain joins TRBV3-1 to TRBJ2-7; 11 nucleotides line up with TRBD2. This CDR3 is built from 14 residues. With V trimmed by 5 bases and J by 6 bases, 6 bases remained unmatched. Looked up from germline, CDR1 is LGHDT and CDR2 is YNNKEL (reference sequence). DNA of the CDR3: TGTGCCAGCAGCTCACTAGCGGGAGCTACCGAGCAGTACTTC. It yields the protein CASSSLAGATEQYF.

The table lists this clonotype with many counts. The rearrangement uses TRBV4-3 and TRBJ1-6; 7 bases fit TRBD1. The CDR3 covers 19 residues. CDR1 is LGHNA, CDR2 YSLEER, per germline. The ends lost 0 bases at V and 0 bases at J; junction bases unmatched: 8. CDR3 nucleotides: TGCGCCAGCAGCCAAGAGGCCGAGGGGGCTGGCTCCTATAATTCACCCCTCCACTTT. Amino acids: CASSQEAEGAGSYNSPLHF.

The V call is TRBV7-8, the J call TRBJ2-4, with unresolved D. CDR3 length: 13 amino acids. Germline V lookup: CDR1 SGHVS, CDR2 FQNEAQ. Trimming removed 1 base from V and 2 bases from J, with 3 bases in between. The CDR3 region is CASSLGTKNIQYF. The CDR3 nucleotides are TGTGCCAGCAGCTTAGGTACCAAAAACATTCAGTACTTC. Full variable domain (outside the CDR3, taken from reference TRBV7-8 and TRBJ2-4): GAGVSQSPRYKVAKRGQDVALRCDPISGHVSLFWYQQALGQGPEFLTYFQNEAQLDKSGLPSDRFFAERPEGSVSTLKIQRTQQEDSAVYLCASSLGTKNIQYFGAGTRLSVL.

This clonotype was seen ten or more times. The chain uses TRBV19 and TRBJ1-5; D possibly corresponds to TRBD1 (5 bases). The germline V and J ends were trimmed by 5 bases and 7 bases, with 12 bases remaining between them. This CDR3 comprises 13 residues. The V gene's germline CDR1 is LNHDA and CDR2 SQIVND (reference sequence). The CDR3 bases are TGTGCCAGTAGTGAAGGGACGAACCAGCCCCAGCATTTT. It specifies CASSEGTNQPQHF.

This clonotype was recorded once. The chain is built from TRBV30 and TRBJ1-1; the D gene is possibly TRBD1 (5 bases). In germline, CDR1 is GTSNPN, CDR2 SVGIG (reference sequence). CDR3 length: 13 amino acids. V was pared by 2 bases and J by 3 bases, with 10 bases between. CDR3: CAWSLRGYTEAFF. In DNA, the CDR3 is TGTGCCTGGAGTCTCCGGGGGTACACTGAAGCTTTCTTT. Looking up the rest from reference TRBV30 and TRBJ1-1 gives the full variable domain: SQTIHQWPATLVQPVGSPLSLECTVEGTSNPNLYWYRQAAGRGLQLLFYSVGIGQISSEVPQNLSASRPQDRQFILSSKKLLLSDSGFYLCAWSLRGYTEAFFGQGTRLTVV.

This clonotype was seen repeatedly, ten times or more. This chain uses TRBV4-2 with TRBJ2-1; TRBD1 matches at 7 bases. This CDR3 is 12 amino acids long. V shed 1 base, J shed 14 bases, and the junction held 5 bases outside the gene matches. Germline assignment: CDR1 LGHNA and CDR2 YNFKEQ. CDR3: CASSQGQGDEFF. CDR3 DNA: TGTGCCAGCAGCCAAGGGCAGGGGGATGAGTTCTTC.

This clonotype was observed at least ten times. This rearrangement joins TRBV4-2 to TRBJ2-3; D uncertain. The CDR3 contains 17 residues. Per the germline V gene, CDR1 is LGHNA and CDR2 is YNFKEQ. The V end lost 4 bases, the J end lost 1 base, and 18 bases lay between the germline ends. CDR3 bases: TGTGCCAGCAGCCCGAGAGATGGAGCCTCTGGCACAGATACGCAGTATTTT. Translation gives CASSPRDGASGTDTQYF.

J is TRBJ2-3 and V is TRBV19, with a weak D call TRBD2 (7 bases). Looked up from germline, CDR1 is LNHDA and CDR2 is SQIVND (reference sequence). Deletions cut 3 bases from V and 2 bases from J, with 12 bases between. The CDR3 sequence is 15 residues long. The CDR3 is CASSIGGADTDTQYF. CDR3 sequence (DNA): TGTGCCAGTAGTATTGGGGGGGCCGACACAGATACGCAGTATTTT.

The chain is built from TRBV20-1 and TRBJ2-3; TRBD2 matches 7 bases. The trim removed 3 bases at V and 2 bases at J, leaving 5 bases unmatched. The CDR3 sequence is 14 residues long. CDR1 DFQATT and CDR2 SNEGSKA come from the germline V gene (reference sequence). In DNA, the CDR3 is TGCAGTGCTAGCGGCGGGGGTTTCACAGATACGCAGTATTTT. Amino acids: CSASGGGFTDTQYF.

This clonotype was detected ten times or more. V usage is TRBV2 and J usage is TRBJ2-7, with D uncertain. Trimming cost V 11 bases and J 12 bases, with 23 bases left between them. Per germline, CDR1 SNHLY and CDR2 FYNNEI. The CDR3 length is 12 residues. DNA of the CDR3: TGTGCCCGAAACCAGAGACCGGCCGCGGCGTACTTC. Residues: CARNQRPAAAYF. The complete variable domain, with remaining parts taken from reference TRBV2 and TRBJ2-7, reads EPEVTQTPSHQVTQMGQEVILRCVPISNHLYFYWYRQILGQKVEFLVSFYNNEISEKSEIFDDQFSVERPDGSNFTLKIRSTKLEDSAMYFCARNQRPAAAYFGPGTRLTVT.

This clonotype has at least ten counts. The rearrangement uses TRBV5-1 and TRBJ2-7; 8 positions agree with TRBD1. V dropped 2 bases and J dropped 5; count of bases not matched to a gene: 6. From germline, CDR1 is SGHRS and CDR2 YFSETQ. The CDR3 is made up of 14 amino acids. The DNA of the CDR3 is TGCGCCAGCAGCTTAAACAGGGGGTATAACGAGCAGTACTTC. Its protein is CASSLNRGYNEQYF.

A note on this clonotype: The junction does not match germline at one end; this may be a read error. The chain has TRBV6-5 and TRBJ1-6; tentatively, D is TRBD1 (5 bases). Germline V gene data show CDR1 as MNHEY and CDR2 as SVGAGI. CDR3 length: 17 amino acids. In nucleotides, the CDR3 is TGTGCCAGCAGTCACTCGAGCGGGGGCTCCTATAATTCACCCCTCCACTTT. Its translation: CASSHSSGGSYNSPLHF.

The chain uses TRBV9 and TRBJ2-1; unclear D gene. The CDR3 spans 16 residues. V was cut by 0 bases and J by 4 bases, with 14 bases left in between. Looked up from germline, CDR1 is SGDLS and CDR2 is YYNGEE. CDR3 in amino acids: CASSVVSQTLYNEQFF. The CDR3 nucleotides are TGTGCCAGCAGCGTAGTGAGTCAGACCCTATACAATGAGCAGTTCTTC.

This clonotype has a count of ten or more. The J gene is TRBJ2-7, the V gene TRBV6-5, with D possibly being TRBD1 (6 bases). Trimming took 5 bases from V and 0 from J, leaving 14 bases between them. The CDR3 has 15 residues. Germline CDR1 reads MNHEY; CDR2 reads SVGAGI. The CDR3 spells CASSQTWDISYEQYF. The CDR3 region has the DNA TGTGCCAGCAGTCAGACGTGGGACATCTCCTACGAGCAGTACTTC.